This T cell receptor beta chain came from a study of T cell responses to AZD1222 COVID-19 vaccine. Study conclusions and caveats: Regions 160-218 and 743-854 dominated among vaccine-associated CD4 TCRs spanning spike. At baseline, just 5 or 6 AZD1222 recipients tested seropositive. Clonal diversity was possibly underestimated; the donors were predominantly white British and more often female. Epitopes outside B.1.351 and B.1.1.7 mutated regions reportedly drew nearly half of spike TCRs.

On this clone: Its matching antigen is unknown.

Per germline, CDR1 MGHRA and CDR2 YSYEKL. V was shortened by 1 base and J by 0 bases, with 15 bases between the two germline ends. The CDR3 has 17 amino acids. TCRdb's table, derived via immunoSEQ multiplex PCR, lists solely in-frame clones and lacks some. Of 100,000 to 150,000 clones listed, 70% to 90% are singletons. V gene TRBV4-1 combines with J gene TRBJ1-1, with D unclear. The sample consisted of peripheral blood, taken on day 0 of AZD1222 vaccination. This receptor was obtained from an adult in good health. The CDR3 region has the DNA TGCGCCAGCAGCCAAGGCCGTCGGTCTCTAATGAACACTGAAGCTTTCTTT. Amino acid sequence: CASSQGRRSLMNTEAFF.